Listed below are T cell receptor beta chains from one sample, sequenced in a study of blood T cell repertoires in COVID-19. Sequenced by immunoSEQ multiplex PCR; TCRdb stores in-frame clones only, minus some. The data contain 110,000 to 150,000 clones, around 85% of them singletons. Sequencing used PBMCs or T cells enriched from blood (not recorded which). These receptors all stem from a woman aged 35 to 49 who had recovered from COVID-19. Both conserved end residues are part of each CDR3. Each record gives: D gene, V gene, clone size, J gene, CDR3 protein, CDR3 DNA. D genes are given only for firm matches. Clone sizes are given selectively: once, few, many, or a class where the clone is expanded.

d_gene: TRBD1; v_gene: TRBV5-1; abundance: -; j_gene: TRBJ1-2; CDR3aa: CASSRTGQSNYGYTF; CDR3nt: TGCGCCAGCAGCCGAACGGGACAGAGTAACTATGGCTACACCTTC
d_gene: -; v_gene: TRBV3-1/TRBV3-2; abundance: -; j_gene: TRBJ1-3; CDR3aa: CASSQSTTVASGNTIYF; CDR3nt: TGTGCCAGCAGCCAAAGTACGACAGTGGCCTCTGGAAACACCATATATTTT
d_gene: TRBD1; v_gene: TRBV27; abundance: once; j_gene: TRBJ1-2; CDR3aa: CASSLSLTGTGGDGYTF; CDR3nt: TGTGCCAGCAGTTTATCTCTTACCGGGACAGGGGGTGATGGCTACACCTTC
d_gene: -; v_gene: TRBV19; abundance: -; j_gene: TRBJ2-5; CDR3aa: CASSITGGPGETQYF; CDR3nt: TGTGCCAGTAGTATTACGGGCGGGCCGGGGGAGACCCAGTACTTC
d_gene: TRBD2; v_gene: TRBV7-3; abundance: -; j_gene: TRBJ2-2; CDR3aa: CASSLLLLAGGYTGELFF; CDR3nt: TGTGCCAGCAGCCTCCTACTATTAGCGGGAGGGTACACCGGGGAGCTGTTTTTT
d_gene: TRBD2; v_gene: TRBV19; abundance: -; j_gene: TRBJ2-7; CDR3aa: CASSTSGYYEQYF; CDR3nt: TGTGCCAGCTCGACTAGCGGGTACTACGAGCAGTACTTC
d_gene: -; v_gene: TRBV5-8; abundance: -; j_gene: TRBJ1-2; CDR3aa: CASSLIQKTQNRGYTF; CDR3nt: TGTGCCAGCAGCTTAATACAGAAAACACAAAATCGGGGCTACACCTTC
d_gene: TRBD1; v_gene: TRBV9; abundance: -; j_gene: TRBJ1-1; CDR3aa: CASSRIEAGGAFF; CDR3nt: TGTGCCAGCAGTAGAATCGAGGCAGGGGGGGCTTTCTTT
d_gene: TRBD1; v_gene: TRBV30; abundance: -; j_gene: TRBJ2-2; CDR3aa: CAWKSGTGLNGELFF; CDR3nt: TGTGCCTGGAAATCCGGGACAGGGTTGAACGGGGAGCTGTTTTTT
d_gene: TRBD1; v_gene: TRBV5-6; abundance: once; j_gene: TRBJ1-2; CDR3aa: CASSDGTEGPYYGYTF; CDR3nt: TGTGCCAGCAGCGATGGGACAGAGGGGCCTTACTATGGCTACACCTTC
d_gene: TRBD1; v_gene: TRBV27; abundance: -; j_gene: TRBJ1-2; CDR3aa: CASRETDRADGYTF; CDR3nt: TGTGCCAGCAGGGAAACGGACAGGGCCGATGGCTACACCTTC
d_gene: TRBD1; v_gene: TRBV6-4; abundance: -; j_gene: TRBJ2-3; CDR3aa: CASSGQGGTDTQYF; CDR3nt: TGTGCCAGCAGTGGACAGGGGGGCACAGATACGCAGTATTTT
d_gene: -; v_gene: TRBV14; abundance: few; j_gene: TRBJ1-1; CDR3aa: CASSLTENTEAFF; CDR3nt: TGTGCCAGCAGCCTAACAGAAAACACTGAAGCTTTCTTT
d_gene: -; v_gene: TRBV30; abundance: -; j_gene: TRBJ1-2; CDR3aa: CAWSVQAANYGYTF; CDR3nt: TGTGCCTGGAGTGTTCAGGCAGCTAACTATGGCTACACCTTC
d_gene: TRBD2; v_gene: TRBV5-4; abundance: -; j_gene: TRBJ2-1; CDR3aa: CASRGTSGFPPNEQFF; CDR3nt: TGTGCCAGCAGGGGGACTAGCGGCTTTCCGCCAAATGAGCAGTTCTTC